Below are 15 T cell receptor beta chains sequenced from a single sample in a study of blood T cell repertoires in COVID-19. TCRdb's copy holds only in-frame clones and misses some; the assay was immunoSEQ multiplex PCR. This sample carries 100,000 to 150,000 clones, 85% to 90% of them seen once, and the ten largest clones take 3.8%. Sequenced material: peripheral blood. These TCRs come from a woman aged 60-70 years with COVID-19, enrolled during active disease.

The CDR3 nucleotides are TGTGCCAGCAGCCCGCGCTTGGGACAGGGGTTCTACGAGCAGTACTTC. Residues: CASSPRLGQGFYEQYF. The chain joins TRBV7-2 to TRBJ2-7; 10 nucleotides line up with TRBD1. The V and J ends lost 5 bases and 3 bases, in that order; junction bases with no gene match: 10. The CDR3 sequence is 16 residues long. Germline values: CDR1 SGHTA, CDR2 FQGNSA.

The rearrangement links TRBV2 to TRBJ1-2; the match to TRBD1 covers 8 bases. The CDR3 is made up of 16 amino acids. CDR1 is SNHLY and CDR2 is FYNNEI in the germline V gene. The V and J ends lost 6 bases and 2 bases, in that order; junction bases with no gene match: 11. DNA of the CDR3: TGTGCCAGCAGCACCGTACAGGGGGACAGGAACTATGGCTACACCTTC. It translates to CASSTVQGDRNYGYTF.

This clone has just a few counts. The J gene is TRBJ1-6, the V gene TRBV6-2 or TRBV6-3; possible D gene TRBD1, 5 bases. V was cut by 4 bases and J by 15 bases, with 19 bases left in between. Germline CDR1 reads MNHEY; CDR2 reads SVGEGT. The CDR3 extends over 14 amino acids. DNA of the CDR3: TGTGCCAGCAGTTCCTTCCGCCCAGGGTTTTTCCTCCACTTT. The encoded protein is CASSSFRPGFFLHF.

V gene TRBV19 combines with J gene TRBJ2-2; 11 bases agree with TRBD1. Germline CDR1 is LNHDA and CDR2 is SQIVND (reference sequence). Unmatched junction bases numbered 1, after V lost 6 bases and J lost 4 bases. CDR3 length equals 14 residues. CDR3 sequence: CASRGTGGTGELFF. DNA for the CDR3: TGTGCCAGTAGGGGGACAGGGGGCACCGGGGAGCTGTTTTTT.

The chain joins TRBV10-3 to TRBJ1-2; 7 nucleotides agree with TRBD1. J gave up 8 bases and V 5 bases, and 8 bases lay outside the gene matches. The CDR3 is made up of 13 amino acids. Germline-derived CDR1 and CDR2 are ENHRY and SYGVKD. This CDR3 is CAISPPQGVGYTF. CDR3 nucleotides: TGTGCCATCAGTCCACCCCAGGGGGTAGGCTACACCTTC.

This sequence joins TRBV5-8 and TRBJ2-5; 7 bases are a match to TRBD1. The CDR3 length is 15 residues. The ends lost 4 bases at V and 5 bases at J; junction bases unmatched: 11. From germline, CDR1 is SGHTS and CDR2 YDEGEE. CDR3 coding DNA: TGTGCCAGCAGCCGACAGGGCCGTAGTAGTGAGACCCAGTACTTC. Translated: CASSRQGRSSETQYF.

The V and J genes are TRBV5-5 and TRBJ1-1, with D tentatively TRBD1 (5 bases). Between the trimmed V and J ends, which lost 1 base and 2 bases, there was a span of 15 bases. The CDR3 spans 16 residues. Germline CDR1 is SGHKS and CDR2 is YYEKEE (reference sequence). The CDR3 nucleotides are TGTGCCAGCAGCTTGACCTCAGGGCAGCGTAACACTGAAGCTTTCTTT. Protein product: CASSLTSGQRNTEAFF.

The chain has TRBV25-1 and TRBJ1-1; tentative D call: TRBD1 (6 bases). The CDR3 runs 15 residues. V lost 7 bases to trimming and J lost 3 bases, with 18 bases between them. In germline, CDR1 is MGHDK, CDR2 SYGVNS. The CDR3 protein is CASTEGGAGDTEAFF. In DNA form, the CDR3 reads TGTGCCAGCACCGAAGGGGGGGCAGGGGACACTGAAGCTTTCTTT. The full variable domain, rest sourced from reference TRBV25-1 and TRBJ1-1, is EADIYQTPRYLVIGTGKKITLECSQTMGHDKMYWYQQDPGMELHLIHYSYGVNSTEKGDLSSESTVSRIRTEHFPLTLESARPSHTSQYLCASTEGGAGDTEAFFGQGTRLTVV.

The chain combines TRBV14 with TRBJ1-4, with a possible D match to TRBD1 (6 bases). This CDR3 spans 15 amino acids. Trimming left V 1 base short and J 8 bases short, with 14 bases between. The germline gives CDR1 SGHDN, CDR2 FVKESK. The CDR3 loop reads CASSQAMGAGEKLFF. CDR3 in DNA: TGTGCCAGCAGCCAAGCGATGGGGGCCGGGGAAAAACTGTTTTTT.

The chain combines TRBV4-3 with TRBJ1-6; TRBD1 might be the D (6 bases). V lost 3 bases and J lost 7, with 16 bases in between. Per germline, CDR1 LGHNA and CDR2 YSLEER. There are 16 residues in the CDR3. CDR3 region: CASSHRAGDGNSPLHF. The CDR3 bases are TGCGCCAGCAGCCACCGAGCAGGGGATGGCAATTCACCCCTCCACTTT.

The chain combines TRBV5-6 with TRBJ2-5; weak D call: TRBD2 (6 bases). V lost 4 bases and J 1 base, leaving 17 bases between the germline ends. The length of the CDR3 is 16 residues. CDR1 and CDR2 from the germline V gene are SGHDT and YYEEEE. CDR3 in amino acids: CASSKGLSFLQETQYF. CDR3 bases: TGTGCCAGCAGCAAGGGACTCTCTTTCCTCCAAGAGACCCAGTACTTC.

This chain joins TRBV11-2 and TRBJ2-7; tentative D call: TRBD1 (6 bases). V lost 5 bases and J 4 bases, leaving 12 bases between the germline ends. The V gene's germline CDR1 is SGHAT and CDR2 FQNNGV. The CDR3 length is 13 residues. The CDR3 loop reads CASSITQGYEQYF. In nucleotides, the CDR3 is TGTGCCAGCAGCATAACACAGGGTTACGAGCAGTACTTC.

This chain uses TRBV5-1 with TRBJ1-4; 8 nucleotides align to TRBD1. Germline V gene data show CDR1 as SGHRS and CDR2 as YFSETQ. This CDR3 contains 15 residues. J was trimmed by 1 base and V by 4 bases; bases with no gene match: 3. The CDR3, as DNA: TGCGCCAGCAGCGGACAGGGTAGAACTAATGAAAAACTGTTTTTT. Amino acid sequence: CASSGQGRTNEKLFF.

This clone was seen just once. The chain has TRBV6-2 or TRBV6-3 and TRBJ1-5; possible D gene TRBD1, 5 bases. The CDR3 is 13 amino acids. Germline CDR1 reads MNHEY; CDR2 reads SVGEGT. The germline V and J ends were trimmed by 6 bases and 15 bases, with 21 bases remaining between them. CDR3 in DNA: TGTGCCAGCAGCTCCGACAGTTATACTGGAGTGCATTTT. The encoded protein is CASSSDSYTGVHF.

This rearrangement joins TRBV7-2 to TRBJ1-6, with a weak D call TRBD1 (5 bases). V shed 4 bases and J shed 14 bases, with 18 bases lying between them. The length of the CDR3 is 14 residues. CDR1 is SGHTA, CDR2 FQGNSA, per germline. DNA of the CDR3: TGTGCCAGCAGCTATAAAGGGGCGGGAAGGGCCCTCCACTTT. Translating it yields CASSYKGAGRALHF. Complete variable domain (other parts from reference TRBV7-2 and TRBJ1-6): GAGVSQSPSNKVTEKGKDVELRCDPISGHTALYWYRQSLGQGLEFLIYFQGNSAPDKSGLPSDRFSAERTGGSVSTLTIQRTQQEDSAVYLCASSYKGAGRALHFGNGTRLTVT.